These 25 T cell receptor beta chains were all obtained from the same sample, sequenced in a study of blood T cell repertoires in COVID-19. Measured with immunoSEQ multiplex PCR; TCRdb has only the in-frame clones, and not every one. Here the sample spans a few hundred thousand clones, approximately 82% being singletons. The sequencing input was peripheral blood. The receptors stem from a woman aged 40 to 50 who had recovered from COVID-19.

The rearrangement links TRBV18 to TRBJ1-1; D perhaps matches TRBD1 (6 bases). There are 14 residues in the CDR3. Between the trimmed V and J ends, which lost 3 bases and 3 bases, there was a span of 11 bases. The germline gives CDR1 KGHSH, CDR2 LQKENI. The DNA of the CDR3 is TGTGCCAGCTCACCGGACAGCGTAGACACTGAAGCTTTCTTT. Its protein product is CASSPDSVDTEAFF.

The chain recombines TRBV6-5 with TRBJ2-7; TRBD1 matches 7 bases. The germline V gene encodes CDR1 MNHEY and CDR2 SVGAGI. The CDR3 has 13 residues. J gave up 3 bases and V 8 bases, and 7 bases lay outside the gene matches. In DNA, the CDR3 is TGTGCCAGCTCCGGGACAGAGTTCTACGAGCAGTACTTC. Protein: CASSGTEFYEQYF.

This sequence joins TRBV7-9 and TRBJ2-3, with 10 bases identical to TRBD2. Unmatched junction bases numbered 10, after V lost 6 bases and J lost 1 base. The germline gives CDR1 SEHNR, CDR2 FQNEAQ (reference sequence). The length of the CDR3 is 17 residues. In nucleotides, the CDR3 is TGTGCCAGCAGTTTCCAGCGGGGGGGCCCGGGCACAGATACGCAGTATTTT. Translation gives CASSFQRGGPGTDTQYF.

V gene TRBV6-6 combines with J gene TRBJ2-1; 9 bases are a match to TRBD2. CDR1 is MNHNY and CDR2 is SVGAGI in the germline V gene (reference sequence). J was trimmed by 5 bases and V by 5 bases; bases with no gene match: 13. The CDR3 runs 17 residues. The CDR3 DNA is TGTGCCAGCAGTCCGTTTTTTATAAGCGGGGGGCACAATGAGCAGTTCTTC. Residues: CASSPFFISGGHNEQFF.

This chain connects TRBV9 to TRBJ1-2; weak D call: TRBD1 (5 bases). This CDR3 is 15 amino acids long. Germline V gene data show CDR1 as SGDLS and CDR2 as YYNGEE. Trimming took off 0 bases at V and 7 bases at J, with 16 bases between the two ends. CDR3 region: CASSVAGGFSFGYTF. CDR3 sequence (DNA): TGTGCCAGCAGCGTAGCTGGGGGGTTCTCTTTTGGCTACACCTTC.

This clone was seen a handful of times. The chain is built from TRBV10-3 and TRBJ2-3; tentative D call: TRBD2 (6 bases). The germline V and J ends were trimmed by 6 bases and 2 bases, with 12 bases remaining between them. Per germline, CDR1 ENHRY and CDR2 SYGVKD. This CDR3 is 14 amino acids long. CDR3 residues: CAISPRGVTDTQYF. The CDR3 DNA follows: TGTGCCATCAGCCCTCGCGGGGTCACAGATACGCAGTATTTT.

The J gene is TRBJ2-1, the V gene TRBV18, with 8 bases that match TRBD1. The CDR3 loop spans 15 amino acids. V lost 2 bases to trimming and J lost 4 bases; unmatched junction nucleotides: 4. CDR1 is KGHSH, CDR2 LQKENI, per germline. The CDR3, as DNA: TGTGCCAGCTCACCAACGTGGACAGGGTACAATGAGCAGTTCTTC. Translating gives CASSPTWTGYNEQFF.

The chain has TRBV28 and TRBJ1-5; TRBD1 is a possible D gene (6 bases). The CDR3 extends over 14 amino acids. CDR1 and CDR2 (germline): MDHEN, SYDVKM. With 10 bases removed from V and 6 bases from J, the gap between germline ends came to 19 bases. For the CDR3, the DNA is TGTGCCACCACGCGAGGGGGTCGCAGTCAGCCCCAGCATTTT. This sequence encodes CATTRGGRSQPQHF.

Many counts were recorded for this clone. The chain carries TRBV28 and TRBJ1-6, with TRBD1 as a possible D gene (6 bases). Trimming pared 6 bases from V and 7 bases from J, leaving 19 bases between. Germline CDR1 reads MDHEN; CDR2 reads SYDVKM. There are 16 residues in the CDR3. The CDR3 DNA sequence: TGTGCCAGCAGGCCACAGGGAAGGAGTCCCAATTCACCCCTCCACTTT. Translating gives CASRPQGRSPNSPLHF. The full variable domain, completed using reference TRBV28 and TRBJ1-6, is DVKVTQSSRYLVKRTGEKVFLECVQDMDHENMFWYRQDPGLGLRLIYFSYDVKMKEKGDIPEGYSVSREKKERFSLILESASTNQTSMYLCASRPQGRSPNSPLHFGNGTRLTVT.

The genes are TRBV7-2 and TRBJ1-2, with D perhaps matching TRBD1 (5 bases). Trimming took off 5 bases at V and 7 bases at J, with 17 bases between the two ends. The CDR3 is made up of 14 amino acids. Germline CDR1 and CDR2: SGHTA and FQGNSA. CDR3 in amino acids: CASSPRTLGPGYTF. The CDR3 region has the DNA TGTGCCAGCAGCCCCCGGACACTGGGTCCTGGCTACACCTTC.

Only a few counts were recorded for this clone. The rearrangement links TRBV3-1 (or the pseudogene TRBV3-2) to TRBJ1-1; 11 nucleotides match TRBD1. From germline, CDR1 is LGHDT and CDR2 YNNKEL (reference sequence). This CDR3 region has 16 residues. With V trimmed by 2 bases and J by 4 bases, 6 bases remained unmatched. The DNA for the CDR3 is TGTGCCAGCAGCCAACGGACAGGGGGCATGGGCACTGAAGCTTTCTTT. Protein sequence: CASSQRTGGMGTEAFF.

J is TRBJ2-7 and V is TRBV11-2; 9 nucleotides align to TRBD2. Losses at the gene ends were 6 bases for V and 3 bases for J; bases not matched to a gene: 6. The CDR3 has 14 residues. CDR1 SGHAT and CDR2 FQNNGV come from the germline V gene. The CDR3 here is CASSGGGASYEQYF. The CDR3, as DNA: TGTGCCAGCAGTGGCGGGGGGGCCAGCTACGAGCAGTACTTC.

The chain's CDR3 is CASSYSGTLNTGELFF. CDR3 DNA sequence: TGTGCCAGCAGTTACTCCGGGACACTGAACACCGGGGAGCTGTTTTTT. The rearrangement joins TRBV6-5 to TRBJ2-2, with D possibly matching TRBD1 (6 bases). The V and J ends lost 0 bases and 1 base respectively, with 9 bases between them. Germline-derived CDR1 and CDR2 are MNHEY and SVGAGI. The CDR3 spans 16 residues.

The chain carries TRBV3-1 (or the pseudogene TRBV3-2) and TRBJ2-5; 11 bases map to TRBD2. V lost 4 bases, J lost 4 bases, and 5 bases stayed unmatched. The CDR3 sequence is 15 residues long. The germline CDR1 and CDR2 sequences are LGHDT and YNNKEL (reference sequence). CDR3 in DNA: TGTGCCAGCAGCCCTAGCGGGGGGCACGGAGAGACCCAGTACTTC. This translates into CASSPSGGHGETQYF.

This clone was observed a single time. Other nucleotide sequences in the sample specify the same CDR3. The J gene is TRBJ2-3, the V gene TRBV7-2, with D maybe TRBD1 (5 bases). The CDR3 contains 13 residues. V was trimmed by 5 bases and J by 1 base, leaving 7 bases between them. Germline V gene data show CDR1 as SGHTA and CDR2 as FQGNSA. The CDR3 DNA sequence: TGTGCCAGCAGCGAACAGGGCACAGATACGCAGTATTTT. Its protein is CASSEQGTDTQYF.

The chain recombines TRBV3-1 (or the pseudogene TRBV3-2) with TRBJ2-3; TRBD1 agrees at 10 bases. CDR3 length: 14 residues. V lost 4 bases, J lost 4 bases, and 2 bases stayed unmatched. Looked up from germline, CDR1 is LGHDT and CDR2 is YNNKEL (reference sequence). As DNA, the CDR3 is TGTGCCAGCAGCCCGGGACAGGGGTCAGATACGCAGTATTTT. It encodes CASSPGQGSDTQYF.

The chain combines TRBV4-3 with TRBJ2-5; D possibly corresponds to TRBD2 (6 bases). V lost 2 bases to trimming and J lost 2 bases, with 21 bases between them. The CDR3 sequence is 18 residues long. The V gene's germline CDR1 is LGHNA and CDR2 YSLEER. The CDR3 region has the DNA TGCGCCAGCAGCCAATATTCCGGGCCTTATCTAGCGCAAGAGACCCAGTACTTC. Its protein product is CASSQYSGPYLAQETQYF.

The chain couples TRBV29-1 to TRBJ1-4, with TRBD1 identical over 9 bases. Germline V gene data show CDR1 as SQVTM and CDR2 as ANQGSEA. V lost 7 bases to trimming and J lost 8 bases; unmatched junction nucleotides: 8. There are 13 residues in the CDR3. CDR3 DNA sequence: TGCAGCGCGTCACAGGGGGCGGAAGAAAAACTGTTTTTT. As protein: CSASQGAEEKLFF.

The J gene is TRBJ1-6, the V gene TRBV10-3; no clear D. The CDR3 contains 13 residues. Deletions cut 5 bases from V and 8 bases from J, with 10 bases between. CDR1 and CDR2 (germline): ENHRY, SYGVKD. This CDR3 reads CAISPGLDSPLHF. Written as DNA, the CDR3 is TGTGCCATCAGTCCTGGACTCGATTCACCCCTCCACTTT.

This clone has just a few counts. This chain connects TRBV6-5 to TRBJ1-6, with TRBD1 identical over 7 bases. The CDR3 contains 13 residues. Germline V gene sequence: CDR1 MNHEY, CDR2 SVGAGI. Trimming took 8 bases from V and 5 from J; bases not matched to a gene: 3. The CDR3 bases are TGTGCCAGCGCCGGGACAGATAATTCACCCCTCCACTTT. Residues: CASAGTDNSPLHF.

The rearrangement links TRBV10-3 to TRBJ1-1; D remains ambiguous. V lost 7 bases and J 1 base, leaving 10 bases between the germline ends. This CDR3 region has 13 residues. Germline V gives CDR1 ENHRY, CDR2 SYGVKD. CDR3 DNA: TGTGCCATCAACAGAGGAGGGAACACTGAAGCTTTCTTT. As protein: CAINRGGNTEAFF.

The chain recombines TRBV7-6 with TRBJ2-1, with TRBD2 matching 7 bases. Germline CDR1 SGHVS, CDR2 FNYEAQ. This CDR3 has 16 residues. The ends lost 4 bases at V and 4 bases at J; junction bases unmatched: 10. DNA for the CDR3: TGTGCCAGCAGCTCGAAAACTAGCGTAACATACAATGAGCAGTTCTTC. Translated: CASSSKTSVTYNEQFF. The full variable domain, in which reference TRBV7-6 and TRBJ2-1 provide the parts outside the CDR3, is GAGVSQSPRYKVTKRGQDVALRCDPISGHVSLYWYRQALGQGPEFLTYFNYEAQQDKSGLPNDRFSAERPEGSISTLTIQRTEQRDSAMYRCASSSKTSVTYNEQFFGPGTRLTVL.

This clone was counted only a few times. V is TRBV10-1 and J is TRBJ1-1, with 9 nucleotides matching TRBD1. The CDR3 covers 16 residues. V gave up 3 bases and J gave up 1 base; unmatched junction bases: 6. Per germline, CDR1 WNHNN and CDR2 SYGVQD (reference sequence). CDR3 in amino acids: CASSDTTGGANTEAFF. The CDR3 coding sequence is TGCGCCAGCAGTGATACCACAGGGGGCGCGAACACTGAAGCTTTCTTT.

The chain couples TRBV6-2 or TRBV6-3 to TRBJ1-1, with D possibly TRBD1 on 6 matching bases. Trimming took off 5 bases at V and 11 bases at J, with 15 bases between the two ends. This CDR3 is 12 amino acids long. Per the germline V gene, CDR1 is MNHEY and CDR2 is SVGEGT. The CDR3 region has the DNA TGTGCCAGCAGTAGTGCCGCGGGGGCGGCTTTCTTT. Residues: CASSSAAGAAFF.

The CDR3, as DNA: TGTGCCAGCAGCCAAGATCCCTTCGGGAACTACGAGCAGTACTTC. Its protein is CASSQDPFGNYEQYF. This rearrangement joins TRBV4-2 to TRBJ2-7; a possible D gene is TRBD2 (5 bases). Germline CDR1 and CDR2: LGHNA and YNFKEQ. Trimming stripped 0 bases from V and 3 bases from J, with 12 bases between. CDR3 length: 15 residues.